The 21 T cell receptor beta chains below come from one sample, sequenced in a study of shared clonotypes between healthy human individuals. TCRdb keeps only in-frame clones here, not all; method: immunoSEQ multiplex PCR. The sample yields about 490,000 clones, about 85% seen once. The sequenced sample consisted of PBMCs. The receptor source for this set is a woman in her thirties or forties in good health. Some clones in this sample may be carry-over from other donors' samples.

This rearrangement joins TRBV7-3 to TRBJ2-2; 8 positions match TRBD2. With V trimmed by 2 bases and J by 8 bases, 7 bases remained unmatched. The CDR3 has 15 residues. CDR1 SGHTA and CDR2 FQGTGA come from the germline V gene. CDR3 coding DNA: TGTGCCAGCAGCTTAGGGCTAGCGGGTTCGGGGGAGCTGTTTTTT. Translation: CASSLGLAGSGELFF.

The genes are TRBV5-1 and TRBJ2-7; the D is unclear. The CDR3 sequence is 15 residues long. The germline CDR1 and CDR2 sequences are SGHRS and YFSETQ. Trimming shortened V by 2 bases and J by 2 bases, and 14 bases separated the two germline ends. The CDR3 sequence: CASSFGRLTAYEQYF. CDR3 sequence (DNA): TGCGCCAGCAGCTTTGGACGGCTTACCGCCTACGAGCAGTACTTC.

V is TRBV28 and J is TRBJ2-7, with 8 bases that match TRBD1. Germline trimming cut 4 bases from V and 9 bases from J; bases unmatched to any gene: 20. CDR1 is MDHEN and CDR2 is SYDVKM in the germline V gene. The CDR3 has 17 amino acids. The CDR3 DNA reads as TGTGCCAGCAGTTCCCCATCAGACAGGGGAATTCGTTGGGGGCAGTACTTC. As protein: CASSSPSDRGIRWGQYF. The full variable domain, rest sourced from reference TRBV28 and TRBJ2-7, is DVKVTQSSRYLVKRTGEKVFLECVQDMDHENMFWYRQDPGLGLRLIYFSYDVKMKEKGDIPEGYSVSREKKERFSLILESASTNQTSMYLCASSSPSDRGIRWGQYFGPGTRLTVT.

Points on this clone: With a far larger clone one base away, a read error is the likely cause. The same CDR3 also results from other DNA sequences found in this sample. The chain joins TRBV29-1 to TRBJ2-7; D ambiguous. Germline assignment: CDR1 SQVTM and CDR2 ANQGSEA. This CDR3 comprises 11 residues. The CDR3 DNA sequence: TGCAGTGTTGATTCGGGTTACGAGCAGTACTTC. Its translation is CSVDSGYEQYF.

Comments on this clone: A far larger clone lies a single base away; this is likely a read error. At the DNA level, this CDR3 is encoded by other sequences in the same sample as well. The chain joins TRBV28 to TRBJ2-7; 11 bases line up with TRBD1. The CDR3 has 15 residues. Looked up from germline, CDR1 is MDHEN and CDR2 is SYDVKM. The CDR3 sequence is CASSHSGTGGHEQYF. The CDR3 DNA follows: TGTGCTAGCAGCCACTCCGGGACAGGGGGGCACGAGCAGTACTTC.

Comments on this clone: A far bigger clonotype differs at one base, so this is likely a read error. J is TRBJ1-2 and V is TRBV30; 8 nucleotides align to TRBD1. CDR1 and CDR2 (germline): GTSNPN, SVGIG (reference sequence). The length of the CDR3 is 14 residues. The CDR3, as DNA: TGTACCTGGAGACGGGACAGGAGTAACTATGGCTACACCTTC. Translating it yields CTWRRDRSNYGYTF.

This chain connects TRBV2 to TRBJ2-7, with D maybe TRBD1 (6 bases). Germline V gene lookup returns CDR1 SNHLY and CDR2 FYNNEI. The CDR3 runs to 13 residues. Between the trimmed V and J ends, which lost 5 bases and 4 bases, there was a span of 12 bases. The CDR3 is CASSPGTGYEQYF. In nucleotides, the CDR3 is TGTGCCAGCAGTCCGGGCACAGGGTACGAGCAGTACTTC.

This clone was seen repeatedly, ten times or more. J is TRBJ2-2 and V is TRBV19; TRBD2 agrees at 14 bases. V lost 5 bases to trimming and J lost 4 bases; unmatched junction nucleotides: 3. CDR3 length: 16 amino acids. From germline, CDR1 is LNHDA and CDR2 SQIVND (reference sequence). In nucleotides, the CDR3 is TGTGCCAGTAGTGACGGACTAGCGGGAGGCACCGGGGAGCTGTTTTTT. This translates into CASSDGLAGGTGELFF.

V is TRBV18 and J is TRBJ2-2; 8 bases fit TRBD1. V lost 4 bases, J lost 2 bases, and 6 bases stayed unmatched. CDR3 length equals 16 residues. Germline V gene data show CDR1 as KGHSH and CDR2 as LQKENI. This chain's CDR3 is CASSLLGQGNTGELFF. The CDR3 coding sequence is TGTGCCAGCTCACTCCTAGGACAGGGCAACACCGGGGAGCTGTTTTTT.

The chain employs TRBV9 and TRBJ2-2, with a weak D call TRBD1 (5 bases). V was trimmed by 3 bases and J by 0 bases, leaving 12 bases between them. CDR3 length: 16 amino acids. Per the germline V gene, CDR1 is SGDLS and CDR2 is YYNGEE. The CDR3 spells CASSATVTPNTGELFF. The CDR3 DNA sequence: TGTGCCAGCAGCGCGACAGTCACCCCGAACACCGGGGAGCTGTTTTTT.

This chain connects TRBV9 to TRBJ2-7, with unresolved D. The CDR3 contains 16 residues. Trimming stripped 0 bases from V and 0 bases from J, with 13 bases between. CDR1 and CDR2 from the germline V gene are SGDLS and YYNGEE. This chain's CDR3 is CASSVAPLTSSYEQYF. CDR3 DNA sequence: TGTGCCAGCAGCGTAGCCCCATTGACATCCTCCTACGAGCAGTACTTC.

CDR3 loop: CASSRSGLDYEQYF. The CDR3 nucleotides are TGTGCCAGTAGCCGATCGGGACTAGATTACGAGCAGTACTTC. The rearrangement uses TRBV19 and TRBJ2-7; 8 bases agree with TRBD2. In germline, CDR1 is LNHDA, CDR2 SQIVND (reference sequence). V dropped 6 bases and J dropped 4; count of bases not matched to a gene: 8. There are 14 residues in the CDR3.

In its sample, this clone was seen once. This likely came from a read error, as a far larger clone is one base away. This rearrangement joins TRBV5-1 to TRBJ2-2, with TRBD1 matching over 8 bases. V shed 2 bases and J 7 bases; nucleotides not matched to a gene: 10. The V gene's germline CDR1 is SGHRS and CDR2 YFSETQ. The CDR3 is made up of 16 amino acids. CDR3 protein: CASSFLGQEAGGELFF. The CDR3, as DNA: TGCGCCAGCAGCTTCCTGGGACAGGAGGCAGGCGGGGAGCTGTTTTTT.

The J gene is TRBJ2-1, the V gene TRBV28, with D perhaps being TRBD1 or TRBD2 (7 bases each). The CDR3 sequence is 16 residues long. Per germline, CDR1 MDHEN and CDR2 SYDVKM. Trimming took 4 bases from V and 12 from J, leaving 25 bases between them. CDR3 DNA sequence: TGTGCCAGCAGTTCCTGGGGGGGGGACAGCCAAAGCGGGCAGTTCTTC. It specifies CASSSWGGDSQSGQFF.

This sequence joins TRBV28 and TRBJ2-7, with D perhaps TRBD2 (5 bases). The germline CDR1 and CDR2 sequences are MDHEN and SYDVKM. V was shortened by 5 bases and J by 2 bases, with 19 bases between the two germline ends. CDR3 size: 16 residues. Here the CDR3 reads CASSLVLPSGAYEQYF. CDR3 nucleotides: TGTGCCAGCAGTCTGGTGCTCCCATCCGGGGCCTACGAGCAGTACTTC.

The chain recombines TRBV4-1 with TRBJ2-1; 10 bases are a match to TRBD1. This CDR3 contains 15 residues. Losses at the gene ends were 4 bases for V and 10 bases for J; bases not matched to a gene: 10. Germline CDR1 MGHRA, CDR2 YSYEKL. The CDR3 DNA sequence: TGCGCCAGCAGCCCCGGACAGGGGGGATCAAGAGAGCAGTTCTTC. This sequence encodes CASSPGQGGSREQFF.

The sample holds one count of this clone. A far larger clone is off by one base, so a read error is likely. CDR3 amino acids: CASSRDGQETQYF. The CDR3 nucleotides read TGTGCCAGCAGCCGGGACGGCCAAGAGACCCAGTACTTC. The V gene is TRBV28, the J gene TRBJ2-5; D could derive from TRBD1 or TRBD2 (5 bases each). The CDR3 runs 13 residues. The germline V and J ends were trimmed by 6 bases and 1 base, with 9 bases remaining between them. Germline V gene lookup returns CDR1 MDHEN and CDR2 SYDVKM.

This chain links TRBV30 with TRBJ2-7; TRBD2 agrees at 11 bases. The length of the CDR3 is 15 residues. Germline assignment: CDR1 GTSNPN and CDR2 SVGIG (reference sequence). V lost 2 bases, J lost 4 bases, and 7 bases stayed unmatched. The CDR3 protein is CAWSLLAGVTYEQYF. CDR3 nucleotide sequence: TGTGCCTGGAGTCTACTAGCGGGAGTAACTTACGAGCAGTACTTC.

This chain uses TRBV30 with TRBJ1-2; tentatively, D is TRBD1 (5 bases). The germline V gene encodes CDR1 GTSNPN and CDR2 SVGIG (reference sequence). This CDR3 is 14 amino acids long. Trimming pared 2 bases from V and 3 bases from J, leaving 13 bases between. CDR3 residues: CAWSSGGGDYGYTF. For the CDR3, the DNA is TGTGCCTGGAGTTCTGGGGGAGGGGACTATGGCTACACCTTC.

The J gene is TRBJ2-7, the V gene TRBV7-8; D is unresolved. Germline V gene data show CDR1 as SGHVS and CDR2 as FQNEAQ. Trimming cost V 1 base and J 0 bases, with 7 bases left between them. The CDR3 is 14 amino acids. The CDR3 reads CASSLGRSSYEQYF. CDR3 DNA sequence: TGTGCCAGCAGCTTAGGCAGAAGCTCCTACGAGCAGTACTTC.

On this clone: Since a much larger clone is just one base distant, this may be a read error. This sample includes further DNA sequences coding for the same CDR3. V is TRBV18 and J is TRBJ1-1, with 9 bases identical to TRBD1. Unmatched junction bases numbered 3, after V lost 6 bases and J lost 4 bases. CDR3 length: 13 amino acids. Germline V CDR1 and CDR2: KGHSH, LQKENI. CDR3 sequence (DNA): TGTGCCAGCTCCCCGGGACAGGGCACTGAAGCTTTCTTT. Protein: CASSPGQGTEAFF.